The clone carrying this T cell receptor beta chain was counted at least ten times. The antigen is unknown. Preparation of the TCRbeta library involved a method that used unique molecular identifiers. MiXCR, run by TCRdb on the PCR reads, gives a single entry per CDR3 protein. This table holds around 100,000 distinct CDR3 sequences, about 6% found once. The CDR3 runs to 19 residues. V lost 3 bases, J lost 4 bases, and 16 bases stayed unmatched. Germline CDR1 is MDHEN and CDR2 is SYDVKM. The sample comes from a study of T-cell reconstitution after alpha-beta-depleted transplantation in children. Study results and limitations: Where alpha-beta T cells came from about two months after transplant was reportedly several hundred expanded graft clones. Surviving recipient cells, namely T cells and thymic progenitors, were the source of high day-60 TCRbeta diversity in some patients.

The V and J genes are TRBV28 and TRBJ2-3; 10 bases map to TRBD1. The origin of this receptor is a female patient between 2 and 15 years old who had a stem cell transplant for Fanconi anemia, so the T cells may come from the graft donor. The sample here was PBMCs, mostly from graft donor cells, taken 60 days after TCRalphabeta/CD19-depleted stem cell transplant. CDR3 loop: CASSFGPIYRDRGPDTQYF. The CDR3 coding sequence is TGTGCCAGCAGTTTTGGCCCCATATACCGGGACAGGGGACCAGATACGCAGTATTTT.